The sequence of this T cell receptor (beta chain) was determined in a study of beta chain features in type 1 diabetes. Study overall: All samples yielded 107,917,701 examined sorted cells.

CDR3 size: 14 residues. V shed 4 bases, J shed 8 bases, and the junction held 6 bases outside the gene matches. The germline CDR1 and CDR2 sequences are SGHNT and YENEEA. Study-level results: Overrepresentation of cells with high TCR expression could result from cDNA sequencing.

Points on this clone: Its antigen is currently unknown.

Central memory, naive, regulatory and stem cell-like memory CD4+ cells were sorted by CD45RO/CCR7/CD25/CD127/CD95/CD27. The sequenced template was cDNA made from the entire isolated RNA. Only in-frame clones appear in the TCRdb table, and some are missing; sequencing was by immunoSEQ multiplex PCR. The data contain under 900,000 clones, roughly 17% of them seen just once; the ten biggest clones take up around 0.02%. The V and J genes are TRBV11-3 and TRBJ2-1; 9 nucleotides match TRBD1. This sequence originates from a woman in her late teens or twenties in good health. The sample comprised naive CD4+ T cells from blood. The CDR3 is CASSSRTGGDEQFF. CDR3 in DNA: TGTGCCAGCAGCTCCCGCACAGGGGGCGATGAGCAGTTCTTC.